The clone carrying this TCR beta chain was observed a single time. The V end lost 6 bases, the J end lost 3 bases, and 9 bases lay between the germline ends. Germline CDR1 reads DFQATT; CDR2 reads SNEGSKA (reference sequence). The CDR3 has 11 amino acids. Authors' methods: Estimation of nucleated cell counts was performed using reference gene primer amplification. Sequencing used immunoSEQ multiplex PCR; TCRdb keeps in-frame clones, though not all of them. D and trimming were read from the DNA, whereas the V and J calls and clone size are those reported in that table. Among roughly 670,000 clones, more than 80% were seen once, and the ten largest hold about 0.26%. The data were taken from a study of blood T cell repertoires in COVID-19. Study as a whole: Whether acute or convalescent, the COVID-19 samples came from the United States, Italy and Spain. Sources were T cells, B-cell-depleted T cells, or PBMCs; the material itself was cDNA or gDNA.

The specimen was peripheral blood. This TCR was recovered from a woman aged 18-35 years with acute or convalescent COVID-19. V is TRBV20-1 and J is TRBJ2-7; the D gene is possibly TRBD2 (5 bases). For the CDR3, the DNA is TGCAGTGCCGCCGGGAACTACGAGCAGTACTTC. Its protein product is CSAAGNYEQYF.